This is a list of T cell receptor beta chains from one sample in a study of blood T cells in healthy people across ages. Each CDR3 protein gets one entry after TCRdb re-called the 5' RACE reads with MiXCR. The data contain hundreds of thousands of distinct CDR3 sequences, 25% to 35% of them singletons. The sample consisted of blood. The receptor set was obtained from a woman of 80 years or more in good health. Each CDR3 is given with its conserved first and last residue. A D gene is named only where the DNA matches it firmly. Where a row states a size, it is once, few, many or the class of an expanded clone; other rows omit it.

d_call j_call v_call clone_size cdr3_aa cdr3_nt
NA TRBJ1-5 TRBV27 NA CASSPTGRGDNQPQHF TGTGCCAGCAGTCCCACGGGTAGGGGAGACAATCAGCCCCAGCATTTT
NA TRBJ2-2 TRBV29-1 few CSAGTPLIPGTLVAGELFF TGCAGCGCCGGGACACCCCTTATCCCCGGGACATTGGTTGCCGGGGAGCTGTTTTTT
TRBD1 TRBJ1-2 TRBV20-1 NA CSAWEQGNYGYTF TGCAGTGCCTGGGAACAGGGGAACTATGGCTACACCTTC
NA TRBJ1-1 TRBV12-3/TRBV12-4 many CASALGQNTEAFF TGTGCCAGCGCCTTGGGGCAGAACACTGAAGCTTTCTTT
TRBD1 TRBJ1-2 TRBV7-2 many CASSPLGQIYGYTF TGTGCCAGCAGCCCGCTGGGACAGATATATGGCTACACCTTC
TRBD1 TRBJ2-7 TRBV13 many CASSPDRRSYEQYF TGTGCCAGCAGCCCGGACAGGAGAAGCTACGAGCAGTACTTC
TRBD1 TRBJ2-7 TRBV3-1 many CASSQLGQGFYEQYF TGTGCCAGCAGCCAACTCGGACAGGGGTTTTACGAGCAGTACTTC
TRBD1 TRBJ1-1 TRBV3-1 many CASSQVRDRGSFF TGTGCCAGCAGCCAAGTCCGGGACAGGGGTTCTTTCTTT
TRBD1 TRBJ1-2 TRBV6-1 many CATRRGRGGGTNYGYTF TGTGCCACCCGGAGGGGGCGGGGAGGAGGAACTAACTATGGCTACACCTTC
NA TRBJ2-1 TRBV12-3/TRBV12-4 many CASSSLYRGGHNEQFF TGTGCCAGCAGTTCCCTATACCGCGGGGGCCACAATGAGCAGTTCTTC
TRBD2 TRBJ2-1 TRBV7-3 few CAGSLPSGTSGGPRSYNEQFF TGTGCCGGCAGCCTCCCGTCGGGAACTAGCGGGGGGCCGCGCTCCTACAATGAGCAGTTCTTC
NA TRBJ2-7 TRBV24-1 NA CATSDFRQRNERYF TGTGCCACCAGTGATTTTCGACAGCGGAATGAGCGGTACTTC
NA TRBJ1-5 TRBV6-5 NA CASGQPQHF TGTGCCAGTGGCCAGCCCCAGCATTTT